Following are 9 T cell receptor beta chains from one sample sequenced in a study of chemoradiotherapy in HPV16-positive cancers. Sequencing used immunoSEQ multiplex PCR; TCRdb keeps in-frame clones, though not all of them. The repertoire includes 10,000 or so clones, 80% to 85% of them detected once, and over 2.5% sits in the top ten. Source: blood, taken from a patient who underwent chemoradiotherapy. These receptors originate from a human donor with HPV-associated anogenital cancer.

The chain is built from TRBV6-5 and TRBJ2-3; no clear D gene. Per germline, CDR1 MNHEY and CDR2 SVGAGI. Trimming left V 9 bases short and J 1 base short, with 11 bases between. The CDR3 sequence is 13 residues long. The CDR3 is CASSPPGTDTQYF. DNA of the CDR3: TGTGCCAGTTCACCGCCCGGCACAGATACGCAGTATTTT.

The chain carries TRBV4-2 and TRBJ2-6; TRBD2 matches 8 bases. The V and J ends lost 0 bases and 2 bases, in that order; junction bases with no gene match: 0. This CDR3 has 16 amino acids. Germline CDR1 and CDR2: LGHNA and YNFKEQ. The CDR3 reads CASSQDSGTGANVLTF. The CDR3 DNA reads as TGTGCCAGCAGCCAAGATAGCGGGACTGGGGCCAACGTCCTGACTTTC.

The CDR3 protein is CSVEGERGTYEQYF. CDR3 nucleotides: TGCAGCGTTGAAGGGGAGCGGGGGACCTACGAGCAGTACTTC. V and J are TRBV29-1 and TRBJ2-7, with 8 bases aligning to TRBD2. The J segment lost 2 bases and the V segment lost 1 base, leaving 4 bases of the junction unmatched. This CDR3 is built from 14 residues. Germline values: CDR1 SQVTM, CDR2 ANQGSEA.

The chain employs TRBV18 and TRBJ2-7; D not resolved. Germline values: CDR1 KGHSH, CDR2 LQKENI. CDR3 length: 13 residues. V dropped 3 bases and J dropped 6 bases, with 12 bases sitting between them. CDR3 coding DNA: TGTGCCAGCTCACCTATCCACGAGAGCGAGCAGTACTTC. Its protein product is CASSPIHESEQYF.

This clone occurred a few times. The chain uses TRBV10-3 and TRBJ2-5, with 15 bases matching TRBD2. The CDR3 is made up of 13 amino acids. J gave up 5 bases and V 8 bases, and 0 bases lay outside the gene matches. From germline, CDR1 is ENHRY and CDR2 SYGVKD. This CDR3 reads CAIGTSGGETQYF. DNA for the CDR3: TGTGCCATCGGGACTAGCGGGGGGGAGACCCAGTACTTC.

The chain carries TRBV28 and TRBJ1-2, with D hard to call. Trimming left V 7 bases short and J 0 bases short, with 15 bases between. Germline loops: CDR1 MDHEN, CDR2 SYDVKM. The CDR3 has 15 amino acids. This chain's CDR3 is CASTPEAPANYGYTF. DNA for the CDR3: TGTGCCAGCACTCCCGAGGCCCCAGCTAACTATGGCTACACCTTC.

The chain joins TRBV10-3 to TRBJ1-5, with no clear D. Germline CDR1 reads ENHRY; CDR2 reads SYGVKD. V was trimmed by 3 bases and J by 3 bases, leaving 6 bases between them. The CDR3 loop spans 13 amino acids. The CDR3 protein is CAISEQLNQPQHF. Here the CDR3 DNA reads TGTGCCATCAGTGAACAGCTCAATCAGCCCCAGCATTTT.

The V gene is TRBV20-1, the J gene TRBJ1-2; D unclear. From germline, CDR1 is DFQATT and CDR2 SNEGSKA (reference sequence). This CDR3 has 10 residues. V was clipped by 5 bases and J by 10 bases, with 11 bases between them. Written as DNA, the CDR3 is TGCAGTGCTGCAAACAACGACTACACCTTC. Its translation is CSAANNDYTF.

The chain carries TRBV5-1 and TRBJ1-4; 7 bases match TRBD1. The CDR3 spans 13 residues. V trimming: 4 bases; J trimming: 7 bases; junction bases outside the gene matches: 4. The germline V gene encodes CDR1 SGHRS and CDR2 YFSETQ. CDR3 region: CASSKTGTEKLFF. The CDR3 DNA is TGCGCCAGCAGCAAGACAGGGACTGAAAAACTGTTTTTT.